The present TCR beta chain was sequenced within a study of regulatory T cells in long-lasting Graves disease. Time point indicated: newly diagnosed GD, antithyroid drugs for less than 3 months. PBMCs were the source of the RNA used for TCR sequencing. At least ten counts were recorded for this clonotype. Its specificity is not known. General observations from the study: Possibly, too few samples lowered accuracy.

The authors built TCR beta libraries using iRepertoire HTBI primers and Arm-PCR of CDR3 regions. One entry per CDR3 protein, called by TCRdb with MiXCR from the multiplex PCR reads. The sample lists roughly 420,000 distinct CDR3 sequences, 15% to 20% occurring once. The CDR3 is made up of 12 amino acids. V was trimmed by 7 bases and J by 4 bases, leaving 8 bases between them. These data also formed part of another study, on T cells in Graves' hyperthyroidism and ophthalmopathy. That publication notes: A set of HTBI primers served as the primers for a first-round RT-PCR of the TCR CDR3.

The chain couples TRBV12-3 or TRBV12-4 to TRBJ1-5; the D is unclear. The input for sequencing was peripheral blood mononuclear cells (PBMCs), taken at new diagnosis, from a patient treated with antithyroid drugs. This clonotype was sampled from a woman in her twenties or thirties with Graves disease. The CDR3 loop reads CASTLRNQPQHF. CDR3 nucleotides: TGTGCCAGCACCCTGAGAAATCAGCCCCAGCATTTT.